This is a list of T cell receptor beta chains from one sample in a study of identical twins. MiXCR, applied by TCRdb to the 5' RACE reads, yields one record per CDR3 protein. The data hold about 240,000 distinct CDR3 sequences, with 9.5% to 15% observed a single time. The sample was also reused in another study, on yellow fever vaccine responses in identical twins.

The sequenced sample consisted of memory (CD45RO+) T cells sorted from blood. The receptors were sampled from a woman aged 18-35 years in good health. CDR3s include the opening cysteine and the closing phenylalanine or tryptophan. The D gene is left open where the match is weak. Some rows have no size entry. The others give once, few or many, or a class for an expanded clone.

v_gene: TRBV10-2
d_gene: .
abundance: .
j_gene: TRBJ2-7
CDR3nt: TGCGCCGCCAATGAGGCCCTCCATGACTACGAGCAGTACTTC
CDR3aa: CAANEALHDYEQYF

v_gene: TRBV4-3
d_gene: .
abundance: .
j_gene: TRBJ2-5
CDR3nt: TGCGCCAGCAGCCAAGATGTAGCTCTTGGGACCCAGTACTTC
CDR3aa: CASSQDVALGTQYF

v_gene: TRBV20-1
d_gene: TRBD2
abundance: .
j_gene: TRBJ2-2
CDR3nt: TGCAGTGCTAGAGACGGGACTAGCGGGAGCGGGGAGCTGTTTTTT
CDR3aa: CSARDGTSGSGELFF

v_gene: TRBV9
d_gene: TRBD2
abundance: many
j_gene: TRBJ2-7
CDR3nt: TGTGCCAGCAGCGTCGGTCTAGCGGGAGGATACGAGCAGTACTTC
CDR3aa: CASSVGLAGGYEQYF

v_gene: TRBV3-1
d_gene: TRBD1
abundance: few
j_gene: TRBJ2-3
CDR3nt: TGTGCCAGCAGCCCGGGACAGTCTAGCACAGATACGCAGTATTTT
CDR3aa: CASSPGQSSTDTQYF

v_gene: TRBV5-1
d_gene: .
abundance: .
j_gene: TRBJ2-7
CDR3nt: TGCGCCAGCAGCTTGGTTAGGGGGGTCCCCTACGAGCAGTACTTC
CDR3aa: CASSLVRGVPYEQYF

v_gene: TRBV27
d_gene: .
abundance: few
j_gene: TRBJ1-1
CDR3nt: TGTGCCACCACAAGACCAGGCGTGGGGAAAGCTTTCTTT
CDR3aa: CATTRPGVGKAFF

v_gene: TRBV4-2
d_gene: TRBD1
abundance: many
j_gene: TRBJ2-3
CDR3nt: TGTGCCAGCAGCCAAGGGACAGGGGGCGCAGATACGCAGTATTTT
CDR3aa: CASSQGTGGADTQYF

v_gene: TRBV14
d_gene: .
abundance: .
j_gene: TRBJ1-1
CDR3nt: TGTGCCAGCAGCCAATATGGTCCAAGGGATACTGAAGCTTTCTTT
CDR3aa: CASSQYGPRDTEAFF

v_gene: TRBV28
d_gene: TRBD2
abundance: few
j_gene: TRBJ2-5
CDR3nt: TGTGCCAGCAGTTTAATAGTAGCGGGAGTAAGAGAGACCCAGTACTTC
CDR3aa: CASSLIVAGVRETQYF

v_gene: TRBV5-1
d_gene: .
abundance: .
j_gene: TRBJ1-1
CDR3nt: TGCGCCAGCCACAGGGATACGAACACTGAAGCTTTCTTT
CDR3aa: CASHRDTNTEAFF

v_gene: TRBV20-1
d_gene: .
abundance: few
j_gene: TRBJ2-2
CDR3nt: TGCAGTGCTACGGCGGGGGCTGGGGAGCTGTTTTTT
CDR3aa: CSATAGAGELFF

v_gene: TRBV12-3/TRBV12-4
d_gene: .
abundance: many
j_gene: TRBJ2-3
CDR3nt: TGTGCCAGCAGTTTATTGCAGGGCACAGATACGCAGTATTTT
CDR3aa: CASSLLQGTDTQYF

v_gene: TRBV9
d_gene: .
abundance: many
j_gene: TRBJ1-4
CDR3nt: TGTGCCAGCAGCGTGGGGGCGACAGTGGCTAATGAAAAACTGTTTTTT
CDR3aa: CASSVGATVANEKLFF

v_gene: TRBV3-1
d_gene: TRBD1
abundance: few
j_gene: TRBJ2-3
CDR3nt: TGTGCCAGCAGCCGCCGTGGACAGGGGATCACAGATACGCAGTATTTT
CDR3aa: CASSRRGQGITDTQYF

v_gene: TRBV6-5
d_gene: .
abundance: .
j_gene: TRBJ2-3
CDR3nt: TGTGCCAGCAGTTACGCGGGCCCAGGCACAGATACGCAGTATTTT
CDR3aa: CASSYAGPGTDTQYF

v_gene: TRBV6-2/TRBV6-3
d_gene: .
abundance: .
j_gene: TRBJ1-5
CDR3nt: TGTGCCAGCAGTTACTACCCGGGACTCAACATCAATCAGCCCCAGCATTTT
CDR3aa: CASSYYPGLNINQPQHF

v_gene: TRBV5-5
d_gene: TRBD2
abundance: .
j_gene: TRBJ2-2
CDR3nt: TGTGCCAGCAGCTTGGTAGCGGGAGTAAAAGGGGAGCTGTTTTTT
CDR3aa: CASSLVAGVKGELFF

v_gene: TRBV20-1
d_gene: .
abundance: few
j_gene: TRBJ2-7
CDR3nt: TGCAGCACCGACCCGGGTCAGGGCTACGAGCAGTACTTC
CDR3aa: CSTDPGQGYEQYF

v_gene: TRBV12-3/TRBV12-4
d_gene: .
abundance: .
j_gene: TRBJ2-2
CDR3nt: TGTGCCAGCAGACTGGGGGGACGCAAGACCGGGGAGCTGTTTTTT
CDR3aa: CASRLGGRKTGELFF

v_gene: TRBV6-6
d_gene: TRBD1
abundance: few
j_gene: TRBJ2-5
CDR3nt: TGTGCCAGCAGTCTCCGGGACAGTGGGACCCAGTACTTC
CDR3aa: CASSLRDSGTQYF

v_gene: TRBV5-6
d_gene: .
abundance: .
j_gene: TRBJ2-6
CDR3nt: TGTGCCAGCGAAGTTCCCGACTCTGGGGCCAACGTCCTGACTTTC
CDR3aa: CASEVPDSGANVLTF

v_gene: TRBV3-1
d_gene: TRBD1
abundance: .
j_gene: TRBJ1-1
CDR3nt: TGTGCCAGCAGCCGCCAACAGGGGGTGGCTTCCTTT
CDR3aa: CASSRQQGVASF

v_gene: TRBV7-2
d_gene: .
abundance: .
j_gene: TRBJ1-3
CDR3nt: TGTGCCAGCAGCTTAAGACCTGGGTCTGGAAACACCATATATTTT
CDR3aa: CASSLRPGSGNTIYF

v_gene: TRBV19
d_gene: TRBD1
abundance: .
j_gene: TRBJ1-5
CDR3nt: TGTGCCAGTAGTATTACAGGGGGTTACAATCAGCCCCAGCATTTT
CDR3aa: CASSITGGYNQPQHF

v_gene: TRBV29-1
d_gene: .
abundance: .
j_gene: TRBJ1-2
CDR3nt: TGCAGCGTTGGTACAGGCCCCTATGGCTACACCTTC
CDR3aa: CSVGTGPYGYTF

v_gene: TRBV5-1
d_gene: .
abundance: many
j_gene: TRBJ2-1
CDR3nt: TGCGCCAGCAGCCCGCTCGGCTCCTACAATGAGCAGTTCTTC
CDR3aa: CASSPLGSYNEQFF

v_gene: TRBV2
d_gene: TRBD2
abundance: few
j_gene: TRBJ2-7
CDR3nt: TGTGCCAGCAGTGAATCGGGACTAGCGGGGAACGAGCAGTACTTC
CDR3aa: CASSESGLAGNEQYF

v_gene: TRBV15
d_gene: .
abundance: .
j_gene: TRBJ2-1
CDR3nt: TGTGCCACCAGCAGAGTTTTAGGCAGGGAAAATGAGCAGTTCTTC
CDR3aa: CATSRVLGRENEQFF

v_gene: TRBV7-2
d_gene: .
abundance: .
j_gene: TRBJ2-7
CDR3nt: TGTGCCAGCAGCAAACCAGGGGCGACCTACGAGCAGTACTTC
CDR3aa: CASSKPGATYEQYF

v_gene: TRBV20-1
d_gene: .
abundance: .
j_gene: TRBJ1-6
CDR3nt: TGCAGTGCTAGAGGCTCCTATAATTCACCCCTCCACTTT
CDR3aa: CSARGSYNSPLHF

v_gene: TRBV15
d_gene: .
abundance: many
j_gene: TRBJ2-1
CDR3nt: TGTGCCACCAGCAGTTCACAGGATACCTACAATGAGCAGTTCTTC
CDR3aa: CATSSSQDTYNEQFF

v_gene: TRBV5-1
d_gene: .
abundance: .
j_gene: TRBJ1-2
CDR3nt: TGCGCCAGCAGCTACGTCGGGGATGGCTACACCTTC
CDR3aa: CASSYVGDGYTF

v_gene: TRBV11-2
d_gene: TRBD2
abundance: few
j_gene: TRBJ2-5
CDR3nt: TGTGCCAGCAGCTTAGGGACTAGCGGGGGCCCTCAAGAGACCCAGTACTTC
CDR3aa: CASSLGTSGGPQETQYF

v_gene: TRBV20-1
d_gene: TRBD1
abundance: many
j_gene: TRBJ2-1
CDR3nt: TGCAGTGCTGACTATCCACAGGGGTATGAGCAGTTCTTC
CDR3aa: CSADYPQGYEQFF

v_gene: TRBV11-2
d_gene: TRBD2
abundance: .
j_gene: TRBJ2-7
CDR3nt: TGTGCCAGCAGCTTTACTAGCGGGAGGGCCTACGAGCAGTACTTC
CDR3aa: CASSFTSGRAYEQYF

v_gene: TRBV18
d_gene: TRBD2
abundance: many
j_gene: TRBJ2-7
CDR3nt: TGTGCCAGCTCACCAAGGGAGGGATTCTACGAGCAGTACTTC
CDR3aa: CASSPREGFYEQYF

v_gene: TRBV6-5
d_gene: .
abundance: .
j_gene: TRBJ2-7
CDR3nt: TGTGCCAGCAGTTACGACGCGGGCAGCCACGAGCAGTACTTC
CDR3aa: CASSYDAGSHEQYF

v_gene: TRBV4-3
d_gene: TRBD2
abundance: few
j_gene: TRBJ2-3
CDR3nt: TGCGCCAGCAGCCCCGGCGAGCGGGAGACAGATACGCAGTATTTT
CDR3aa: CASSPGERETDTQYF

v_gene: TRBV2
d_gene: .
abundance: few
j_gene: TRBJ2-1
CDR3nt: TGTGCCAGCAGTGAAGGGGGCGGAACCAACTACAATGAGCAGTTCTTC
CDR3aa: CASSEGGGTNYNEQFF

v_gene: TRBV5-1
d_gene: .
abundance: many
j_gene: TRBJ2-7
CDR3nt: TGCGCCAGCAGCTTGGCCAGTTTGGGACCCACCTACGAGCAGTACTTC
CDR3aa: CASSLASLGPTYEQYF

v_gene: TRBV7-2
d_gene: TRBD2
abundance: .
j_gene: TRBJ2-2
CDR3nt: TGTGCCAGCAAGCCTAGCGGGAGTAGGACCGGGGAGCTGTTTTTT
CDR3aa: CASKPSGSRTGELFF

v_gene: TRBV28
d_gene: TRBD2
abundance: few
j_gene: TRBJ2-7
CDR3nt: TGTGCCAGCAGCCCTAGCGGGAGGGCCTTATACGAGCAGTACTTC
CDR3aa: CASSPSGRALYEQYF

v_gene: TRBV10-3
d_gene: .
abundance: .
j_gene: TRBJ1-5
CDR3nt: TGTGCCACGACGGTGGATAGCAATCAGCCCCAGCATTTT
CDR3aa: CATTVDSNQPQHF

v_gene: TRBV7-2
d_gene: TRBD2
abundance: few
j_gene: TRBJ2-3
CDR3nt: TGTGCCAGCAGCTTAGCGGGAGGGACTTCGGGAGATACGCAGTATTTT
CDR3aa: CASSLAGGTSGDTQYF

v_gene: TRBV5-4
d_gene: TRBD2
abundance: .
j_gene: TRBJ2-2
CDR3nt: TGTGCCAGCAGCTTGCGGGCTAGCGGGAACACCGGGGAGCTGTTTTTT
CDR3aa: CASSLRASGNTGELFF

v_gene: TRBV7-3
d_gene: .
abundance: many
j_gene: TRBJ2-3
CDR3nt: TGTGCCAGCAGCCCCTTCACGGGGGGCAGCACAGATACGCAGTATTTT
CDR3aa: CASSPFTGGSTDTQYF

v_gene: TRBV7-2
d_gene: .
abundance: .
j_gene: TRBJ2-7
CDR3nt: TGTGCCAGCAGCTTATTTGGCACAGAGCAGTACTTC
CDR3aa: CASSLFGTEQYF

v_gene: TRBV6-1
d_gene: TRBD1
abundance: .
j_gene: TRBJ2-4
CDR3nt: TGTGCCAGCAGTACCCTACTCGGGGACAGGGGGATCAAAAACATTCAGTACTTC
CDR3aa: CASSTLLGDRGIKNIQYF